This entry lists 4 T cell receptor beta chains sequenced from one sample in a study of T cell therapy after organ transplantation. Data came from immunoSEQ multiplex PCR; TCRdb stores just in-frame clones and leaves some out. The sample has about 48,000 clones, approximately 94% seen once. For these TCRs, the target antigens are not known. The source was CD8+ T cells from blood, collected before autologous CMV-specific T cell therapy. The receptor source for this set is a human patient who had received a solid organ transplant and had CMV disease.

Here the CDR3 DNA reads TGTGCCAGCAGCCCCGGCTGGGGTCAAGAGACCCAGTACTTC. Translation: CASSPGWGQETQYF. The rearrangement links TRBV7-9 to TRBJ2-5; D call uncertain. Germline CDR1 is SEHNR and CDR2 is FQNEAQ (reference sequence). V gave up 5 bases and J gave up 2 bases, with 12 bases separating them. CDR3 length equals 14 residues.

In this sample, this clone turned up once. The rearrangement links TRBV29-1 to TRBJ1-2, with TRBD1 matching over 8 bases. The CDR3 is 14 amino acids. Per germline, CDR1 SQVTM and CDR2 ANQGSEA. V lost 0 bases to trimming and J lost 8 bases; unmatched junction nucleotides: 8. This CDR3 is CSVEDAQGAGGYTF. The CDR3 nucleotides read TGCAGCGTTGAAGATGCCCAGGGGGCGGGCGGCTACACCTTC. Looking up the rest from reference TRBV29-1 and TRBJ1-2 gives the full variable domain: SAVISQKPSRDICQRGTSLTIQCQVDSQVTMMFWYRQQPGQSLTLIATANQGSEATYESGFVIDKFPISRPNLTFSTLTVSNMSPEDSSIYLCSVEDAQGAGGYTFGSGTRLTVV.

The V gene is TRBV18, the J gene TRBJ1-5; 8 nucleotides match TRBD1. The CDR3 has 17 amino acids. After removal of 0 bases from V and 6 bases from J, the junction contained 10 bases not matched to a gene. From germline, CDR1 is KGHSH and CDR2 LQKENI. Written as DNA, the CDR3 is TGTGCCAGCTCACCACCACTCCAGGACAGGGAAACTCAGCCCCAGCATTTT. Its translation: CASSPPLQDRETQPQHF.

This sequence joins TRBV10-1 and TRBJ2-1, with 10 positions matching TRBD1. CDR3 length: 17 residues. The trim removed 8 bases at V and 4 bases at J, leaving 14 bases unmatched. Germline values: CDR1 WNHNN, CDR2 SYGVQD (reference sequence). CDR3 sequence (DNA): TGCGCCAGCGGGGAGGGACAGGGGCTGACGGCATACAATGAGCAGTTCTTC. Its translation: CASGEGQGLTAYNEQFF.